This TCR beta chain appears in the sequencing data of a study of T cells in Graves' hyperthyroidism and ophthalmopathy. V shed 10 bases and J shed 4 bases, with 23 bases lying between them. Germline V gene lookup returns CDR1 ENHRY and CDR2 SYGVKD. This CDR3 comprises 16 residues. Diagnoses used clinical symptoms, serum thyroxine and TRAb, thyroid ultrasound and orbital computed tomography. The CDR3 regions of TCR beta were amplified from RNA transcripts. Carried out on the TCR CDR3, a first-round RT-PCR used the HTBI primer set. TCRdb reanalysed the multiplex PCR reads using MiXCR and keeps one entry per CDR3 protein. The sample holds hundreds of thousands of distinct CDR3 sequences, about two fifths seen once.

This rearrangement joins TRBV10-3 to TRBJ1-5, with D perhaps TRBD1 (5 bases). Source material: blood. The clonotype comes from a man aged 18 to 35 with Graves' hyperthyroidism. CDR3 region: CASSGGTSLTNQPQHF. CDR3 bases: TGTGCCAGTTCGGGGGGGACCTCCCTTACAAATCAGCCCCAGCATTTT.